The source of this T cell receptor (beta chain) is a study of blood T cell repertoires in COVID-19. Some clones are missing from TCRdb's copy, which holds only in-frame ones; the method was immunoSEQ multiplex PCR. Of approximately 290,000 clones in the sample, approximately 93% are singletons; the top ten hold 2% to 2.5%. This clone was counted a single time. CDR1 is SGHRS and CDR2 is YFSETQ in the germline V gene. Trimming took 0 bases from V and 5 from J, leaving 20 bases between them. The CDR3 consists of 17 residues. J is TRBJ2-5 and V is TRBV5-1; maybe TRBD1 (5 bases). This TCR was recovered from a woman aged 25 to 39 with COVID-19, enrolled during active disease. Sequencing used peripheral blood. CDR3 amino acids: CASSLEAMAGIRETQYF. The CDR3 DNA is TGCGCCAGCAGCTTGGAGGCCATGGCAGGGATACGGGAGACCCAGTACTTC.